The clone carrying this T cell receptor beta chain appeared many times. The data stem from a study of blood T cells in healthy people across ages. For the second PCR, which ran for about 7 to 12 cycles, a sample-barcoded 5' primer and a J-beta primer mix were used. TCRdb called the 5' RACE reads again in MiXCR, with one record for every CDR3 protein. The sample shows under 800,000 distinct CDR3 sequences, around 21% of them seen only once. Each sample used at least 6 million PBMCs. Germline loops: CDR1 SQVTM, CDR2 ANQGSEA. The trim removed 4 bases at V and 6 bases at J, leaving 10 bases unmatched. CDR3 size: 15 residues.

Sequencing used blood. The chain uses TRBV29-1 and TRBJ2-1; the match to TRBD2 covers 9 bases. This clonotype was obtained from a man between 65 and 85 years old in good health. The CDR3, as DNA: TGCAGCGTTGGGGGCGGGAGGGCAGAGAGCAATGAGCAGTTCTTC. Translated: CSVGGGRAESNEQFF.